This T cell receptor (beta chain) was found in a study of control samples from healthy donors and cancer patients. Unmatched junction bases numbered 4, after V lost 6 bases and J lost 3 bases. CDR3 length: 12 amino acids. Per the germline V gene, CDR1 is SQVTM and CDR2 is ANQGSEA. Sequenced by immunoSEQ multiplex PCR; TCRdb stores in-frame clones only, minus some. Among 80,000 to 100,000 clones listed, 79% were seen once. This clone was observed a single time. This TCR was sampled from a young woman in good health. Sequenced: blood. The gene calls are TRBV29-1 and TRBJ2-5, with 7 bases lining up with TRBD2. The CDR3 region is CSVGEGKETQYF. The CDR3, as DNA: TGCAGCGTGGGGGAGGGCAAAGAGACCCAGTACTTC.